This T cell receptor beta chain comes out of a study of metastatic and nonmetastatic thyroid tumors. On the study more broadly: Malignant thyroid and benign thyroid patients provided blood and tumor or nodule tissue whose repertoires were compared. Study results and caveats: Relative to benign nodules, malignant thyroid tumors were reportedly characterized by significantly elevated TCR beta diversity in blood and tumor.

Each patient came to thyroid surgery without any prior treatment (of any kind). This clone was seen ten or more times. Its antigen is unknown. The CDR3 is 17 amino acids. J gave up 0 bases and V 4 bases, and 11 bases lay outside the gene matches. Germline V gives CDR1 DFQATT, CDR2 SNEGSKA (reference sequence). In the study's own analysis: Across clinicopathological groups, CDR3 differences served as the basis for building a distant-metastasis classifier for papillary thyroid cancer. MiXCR reprocessed the PCR reads for TCRdb. The V and J calls and clone size are TCRdb's, not the authors'. The data show tens of thousands of clones, approximately 4.1% seen once.

This sequence originates from a female donor with papillary thyroid cancer or a benign thyroid nodule (not recorded which). Some clones in this sample may be carry-over from other donors' samples. V gene TRBV20-1 combines with J gene TRBJ2-1, with 8 bases that match TRBD2. Material: blood. CDR3 sequence: CSATSRVAGISYNEQFF. The CDR3 DNA sequence: TGCAGTGCTACTAGTCGGGTAGCGGGAATCTCCTACAATGAGCAGTTCTTC.